The 21 T cell receptor beta chains in this list originate from one sample, sequenced in a study of blood T cells in healthy people across ages. Then a second PCR, running about 6 to 12 cycles, was carried out with a sample-barcoded 5' primer and a J-beta primer mix. TCRdb reprocessed the 5' RACE reads via MiXCR and lists one record per CDR3 protein. The data hold fewer than 800,000 distinct CDR3 sequences, with around 20% observed a single time. The sequenced sample was blood. Receptors were obtained from a man aged 65 to 85 in good health.

V and J are TRBV6-5 and TRBJ1-4; 8 bases line up with TRBD1. Unmatched junction bases numbered 6, after V lost 2 bases and J lost 7 bases. Germline CDR1 is MNHEY and CDR2 is SVGAGI. This CDR3 is 15 amino acids long. CDR3 DNA sequence: TGTGCCAGCAGTTACACGACAGGGGCCGGTGAAAAACTGTTTTTT. This codes for CASSYTTGAGEKLFF.

The chain has TRBV7-8 and TRBJ2-3; the D gene is possibly TRBD1 (5 bases). Germline V gives CDR1 SGHVS, CDR2 FQNEAQ. This CDR3 has 12 residues. V gave up 9 bases and J gave up 0 bases, with 7 bases separating them. Here the CDR3 reads CASRQSTDTQYF. The CDR3 DNA reads as TGTGCCAGTCGACAGAGCACAGATACGCAGTATTTT.

V gene TRBV15 combines with J gene TRBJ2-1, with D possibly matching TRBD2 (6 bases). V was clipped by 1 base and J by 3 bases, with 7 bases between them. In germline, CDR1 is LNHNV, CDR2 YYDKDF (reference sequence). CDR3 length: 14 amino acids. The CDR3 region is CATSRAGSYNEQFF. As DNA, the CDR3 is TGTGCCACCAGCAGAGCCGGGAGCTACAATGAGCAGTTCTTC.

The V call is TRBV7-3, the J call TRBJ2-7; 9 bases are shared with TRBD2. Germline values: CDR1 SGHTA, CDR2 FQGTGA. J lost 3 bases, V lost 5 bases, and 14 bases had no gene match. This CDR3 is 17 amino acids long. The CDR3 DNA reads TGTGCCAGCAGCCCAGATGGGTCTAGCGGGGCATTCTACGAGCAGTACTTC. Translating it yields CASSPDGSSGAFYEQYF.

This chain uses TRBV9 with TRBJ2-3; TRBD2 is a possible D gene (5 bases). V lost 0 bases and J 1 base, leaving 9 bases between the germline ends. From germline, CDR1 is SGDLS and CDR2 YYNGEE. This CDR3 has 15 amino acids. This chain's CDR3 is CASSVVAMGTDTQYF. In DNA, the CDR3 is TGTGCCAGCAGCGTAGTAGCGATGGGCACAGATACGCAGTATTTT.

The V and J genes are TRBV5-1 and TRBJ1-3; 10 bases are a match to TRBD1. From germline, CDR1 is SGHRS and CDR2 YFSETQ. CDR3 size: 17 residues. The V gene end was trimmed by 3 bases and the J gene end by 2 bases; junction bases not matched to a gene: 8. CDR3 sequence: CASSSSKGQGAGNTIYF. The CDR3 region has the DNA TGCGCCAGCAGCTCATCGAAAGGACAGGGGGCTGGAAACACCATATATTTT.

V is TRBV6-4 and J is TRBJ2-7; TRBD2 agrees at 7 bases. The CDR3 contains 13 residues. V shed 3 bases and J 4 bases; nucleotides not matched to a gene: 3. Germline V CDR1 and CDR2: MRHNA, SNTAGT. In DNA, the CDR3 is TGTGCCAGCAGTGAGGCAGCGGGATACGAGCAGTACTTC. Its translation: CASSEAAGYEQYF.

CDR3 coding DNA: TGCAGTGCTACACAACCTGAGACTAGCAGATACGAGCAGTACTTC. Its protein is CSATQPETSRYEQYF. The J gene is TRBJ2-5, the V gene TRBV20-1; 7 nucleotides agree with TRBD2. The J call may be mistaken, given a closer DNA end match to TRBJ2-7. Per germline, CDR1 DFQATT and CDR2 SNEGSKA (reference sequence). The CDR3 is made up of 15 amino acids.

This clonotype was seen only a few times. An end of the junction does not agree with germline; a read error may underlie this. Here the CDR3 DNA reads TGTGCCGGCAGTTCCGGGTGGGACAGTTCATACTATGGCTACACCTTC. Translating it yields CAGSSGWDSSYYGYTF. V usage is TRBV12-3 or TRBV12-4 and J usage is TRBJ1-2; 7 bases line up with TRBD1. This CDR3 is 16 amino acids long.

Points on this clonotype: An end of the junction differs from the germline gene, which may be a read error. This chain connects TRBV7-9 to TRBJ1-2, with D tentatively TRBD1 (5 bases). The CDR3 is 14 amino acids. Looked up from germline, CDR1 is SEHNR and CDR2 is FQNEAQ (reference sequence). DNA for the CDR3: TGTGCCAGCAGCTTAATACCAGGGTCCTATGGCTACGCCTTC. The encoded protein is CASSLIPGSYGYAF.

This clonotype appeared a few times. This chain joins TRBV3-1 and TRBJ2-5; 8 bases fit TRBD1. The CDR3 sequence is 14 residues long. Trimming took 2 bases from V and 4 from J; bases not matched to a gene: 3. Germline V lookup: CDR1 LGHDT, CDR2 YNNKEL (reference sequence). The CDR3 coding sequence is TGTGCCAGCAGCCAACAGGGGGCAGGAGAGACCCAGTACTTC. Protein sequence: CASSQQGAGETQYF.

This clonotype was seen many times. The chain employs TRBV9 and TRBJ2-7; D is unresolved. Germline V CDR1 and CDR2: SGDLS, YYNGEE. There are 14 residues in the CDR3. V was shortened by 3 bases and J by 5 bases, with 15 bases between the two germline ends. The CDR3 nucleotides are TGTGCCAGCAGCGCAAACGGAGATCCCGACGAGCAGTACTTC. It encodes CASSANGDPDEQYF.

A few counts support this clonotype. The chain recombines TRBV6-2 or TRBV6-3 with TRBJ2-1, with 9 bases aligning to TRBD1. The tail of the sequence fits TRBJ2-7 better, so the J call may be wrong. Germline V lookup: CDR1 MNHEY, CDR2 SVGEGT. There are 15 residues in the CDR3. The CDR3 region is CASSEDRGHTYEQYF. The CDR3 DNA follows: TGTGCCAGCAGTGAGGACAGGGGACACACCTACGAGCAGTACTTC.

The V and J genes are TRBV20-1 and TRBJ2-5; TRBD1 aligns across 9 bases. In germline, CDR1 is DFQATT, CDR2 SNEGSKA (reference sequence). With V trimmed by 1 base and J by 2 bases, 2 bases remained unmatched. This CDR3 spans 14 amino acids. The CDR3 region is CSARGGTGQETQYF. The CDR3, as DNA: TGCAGTGCTAGAGGGGGGACAGGGCAAGAGACCCAGTACTTC.

This clonotype was observed a handful of times. A read error may produce the germline difference seen at one junction end. The chain recombines TRBV12-3 or TRBV12-4 with TRBJ1-4; D not resolved. The CDR3 is 15 amino acids. The CDR3 here is CACSLARGANEKLFF. The CDR3 bases are TGTGCCTGCAGTTTAGCGCGGGGAGCTAATGAAAAACTGTTTTTT.

This clonotype was counted between two and nine times. The chain couples TRBV29-1 to TRBJ2-5, with 8 bases that match TRBD2. The J call may be mistaken, given a closer DNA end match to TRBJ2-7. Germline lookup yields CDR1 SQVTM and CDR2 ANQGSEA. CDR3 size: 15 residues. In DNA form, the CDR3 reads TGCAGCGTTGAGGGGGGGACTAGTCTTACCTACGAGCAGTACTTC. Its translation: CSVEGGTSLTYEQYF.

The rearrangement uses TRBV11-2 and TRBJ2-5; possibly TRBD2 for D (7 bases). The J call is uncertain, as TRBJ2-1 better fits the DNA end. Looked up from germline, CDR1 is SGHAT and CDR2 is FQNNGV. The CDR3 covers 15 residues. This CDR3 is CASSLELAPGDEQFF. CDR3 DNA sequence: TGTGCCAGCAGCTTAGAACTAGCGCCAGGGGATGAGCAGTTCTTC.

V is TRBV28 and J is TRBJ2-1, with 10 nucleotides matching TRBD2. The junction had 9 bases not matched to a gene; V was cut back by 9 bases and J by 4 bases. This CDR3 is 15 amino acids long. Per the germline V gene, CDR1 is MDHEN and CDR2 is SYDVKM. The CDR3 coding sequence is TGTGCCAGTTGCCGGACTAGCGGAGCTTACAATGAGCAGTTCTTC. It translates to CASCRTSGAYNEQFF.

The V gene is TRBV7-9, the J gene TRBJ1-1, with D perhaps matching TRBD1 (5 bases). V lost 5 bases to trimming and J lost 3 bases, with 16 bases between them. The CDR3 loop spans 15 amino acids. Germline V gives CDR1 SEHNR, CDR2 FQNEAQ (reference sequence). The CDR3 spells CASSTSWGVDTEAFF. CDR3 nucleotide sequence: TGTGCCAGCAGCACGAGTTGGGGGGTCGACACTGAAGCTTTCTTT.

V is TRBV18 and J is TRBJ2-3; TRBD1 aligns across 8 bases. There are 14 residues in the CDR3. Germline trimming cut 5 bases from V and 5 bases from J; bases unmatched to any gene: 6. Per the germline V gene, CDR1 is KGHSH and CDR2 is LQKENI. The CDR3 sequence: CASSETGGQDTQYF. The CDR3 DNA follows: TGTGCCAGCTCAGAAACAGGGGGACAAGATACGCAGTATTTT.

The chain couples TRBV7-2 to TRBJ2-2, with D perhaps assigned TRBD1 or TRBD2 (6 bases each). V was cut by 5 bases and J by 7 bases, with 17 bases left in between. Germline V lookup: CDR1 SGHTA, CDR2 FQGNSA. The CDR3 totals 15 residues. For the CDR3, the DNA is TGTGCCAGCAGCCGAAGCTGGGGGGCTGGCGGGGAGCTGTTTTTT. This sequence encodes CASSRSWGAGGELFF.